This TCR beta chain was recorded in a study of Graves' ophthalmopathy and Graves' hyperthyroidism. The study, taken as a whole, reports: In blood, most expanded thyroid clonotypes above 0.001 frequency were also detected.

Comments on this clonotype: No antigen is known for it.

CDR1 is SGHTA, CDR2 FQGTGA, per germline. V was clipped by 3 bases and J by 5 bases, with 10 bases between them. This CDR3 has 13 residues. Investigators amplified TCR beta CDR3 regions from RNA transcripts. The first-round RT-PCR employed HTBI primers together with the Qiagen OneStep RT-PCR kit. A multiplex PCR was then performed as the second round. TCRdb called the multiplex PCR reads again in MiXCR, with one record for every CDR3 protein. The sample consists of some 48,000 distinct CDR3 sequences, 50% to 65% of them appearing once. Physicians reached a diagnosis by relying on clinical symptoms, serum thyroxine, TRAb, thyroid ultrasound and orbital computed tomography.

J is TRBJ1-1 and V is TRBV7-3, with D uncertain. The origin of this receptor is an adult man with Graves' ophthalmopathy. The sample comprised peripheral blood. As DNA, the CDR3 is TGTGCCAGCAGCTTGGAGGGAGGAACTGAAGCTTTCTTT. It translates to CASSLEGGTEAFF.